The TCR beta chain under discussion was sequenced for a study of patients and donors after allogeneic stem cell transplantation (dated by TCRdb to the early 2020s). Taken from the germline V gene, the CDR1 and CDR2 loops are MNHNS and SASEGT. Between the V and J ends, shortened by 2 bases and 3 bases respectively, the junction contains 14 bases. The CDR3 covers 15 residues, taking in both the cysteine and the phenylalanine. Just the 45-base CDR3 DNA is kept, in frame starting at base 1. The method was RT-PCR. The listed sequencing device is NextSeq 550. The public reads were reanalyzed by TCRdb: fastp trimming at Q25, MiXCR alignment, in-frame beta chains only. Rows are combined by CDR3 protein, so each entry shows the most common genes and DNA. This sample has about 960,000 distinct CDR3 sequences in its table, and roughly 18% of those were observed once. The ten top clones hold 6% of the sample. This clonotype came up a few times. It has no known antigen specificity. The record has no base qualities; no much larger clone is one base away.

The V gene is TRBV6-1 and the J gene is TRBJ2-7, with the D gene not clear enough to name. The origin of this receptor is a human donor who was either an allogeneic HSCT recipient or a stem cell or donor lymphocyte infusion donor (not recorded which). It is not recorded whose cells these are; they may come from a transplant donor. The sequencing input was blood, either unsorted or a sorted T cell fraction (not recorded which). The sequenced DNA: TGTGCCAGCAGTGAATTATTCCCGGGTTACTACGAGCAGTACTTC. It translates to CASSELFPGYYEQYF.